This note documents a single TCR beta chain sequence. Sequencing libraries for TCR beta were prepared with iRepertoire HTBI primers and Arm-PCR of CDR3 regions. TCRdb reprocessed the multiplex PCR reads via MiXCR and lists one record per CDR3 protein. This sample carries about 420,000 distinct CDR3 sequences, about a sixth of them seen once, and the ten largest clones take approximately 22%. The sample is drawn from a study of regulatory T cells in long-lasting Graves disease. The germline gives CDR1 SGDLS, CDR2 YYNGEE. V was pared by 0 bases and J by 5 bases, with 11 bases between. The CDR3 is 15 amino acids. The time point denotes: newly diagnosed GD, antithyroid drugs for less than 3 months. PBMC-extracted RNA yielded the TCR library. The data also belong to a second study, concerning T cells in Graves' hyperthyroidism and ophthalmopathy.

The sequences come from peripheral blood mononuclear cells (PBMCs), collected at new diagnosis, from a patient treated with antithyroid drugs. The receptor comes from a woman under 30 with Graves disease. The rearrangement uses TRBV9 and TRBJ1-4; no clear D gene. The CDR3 nucleotides are TGTGCCAGCAGCGTAGGGGAGGGAAAGAATGAAAAACTGTTTTTT. The encoded protein is CASSVGEGKNEKLFF. The variable domain in full, completed from reference TRBV9 and TRBJ1-4, reads DSGVTQTPKHLITATGQRVTLRCSPRSGDLSVYWYQQSLDQGLQFLIQYYNGEERAKGNILERFSAQQFPDLHSELNLSSLELGDSALYFCASSVGEGKNEKLFFGSGTQLSVL.